What follows are 24 T cell receptor beta chains derived from one specimen sequenced in a study of post-analysis software for immune sequencing data. These receptors are not linked to any known antigen. Carried by the TCR beta cDNA libraries were unique molecular identifiers. From the PCR reads, TCRdb called clonotypes with MiXCR, one entry per CDR3 protein. The profile shows around 500,000 distinct CDR3 sequences, approximately 31% of them singletons. The study, taken as a whole, reports: Higher frequency in patients than in controls was seen for five TRBV segments, with TRBV5-6, TRBV5-1 and TRBV20-1 among them.

Sequencing was done on a sample of blood. The origin of the receptors is a girl aged 2 to 17 with multiple sclerosis.

This clonotype was observed a few times. V and J are TRBV12-3 or TRBV12-4 and TRBJ2-7; D uncertain. Trimming stripped 2 bases from V and 6 bases from J, with 5 bases between. The CDR3 sequence is 11 residues long. Here the CDR3 DNA reads TGTGCCAGCAGTTTAAGGGTCGAGCAGTACTTC. Amino acids: CASSLRVEQYF.

V is TRBV29-1 and J is TRBJ1-1; D is undetermined. The germline V and J ends were trimmed by 4 bases and 9 bases, with 9 bases remaining between them. The germline V gene has CDR1 SQVTM and CDR2 ANQGSEA. The CDR3 is 10 residues long. The chain's CDR3 is CSVVAIQAFF. The CDR3 DNA sequence: TGCAGCGTTGTCGCGATACAAGCTTTCTTT. Drawing the rest from reference TRBV29-1 and TRBJ1-1, the complete variable domain is SAVISQKPSRDICQRGTSLTIQCQVDSQVTMMFWYRQQPGQSLTLIATANQGSEATYESGFVIDKFPISRPNLTFSTLTVSNMSPEDSSIYLCSVVAIQAFFGQGTRLTVV.

This clonotype was observed a handful of times. J is TRBJ2-7 and V is TRBV27; a possible D gene is TRBD1 (6 bases). The CDR3 consists of 14 residues. V shed 4 bases and J shed 2 bases, with 12 bases lying between them. Germline V gives CDR1 MNHEY, CDR2 SMNVEV (reference sequence). The CDR3 DNA reads as TGTGCCAGCAGTTCATCGACAGGCCCCTACGAGCAGTACTTC. Translation: CASSSSTGPYEQYF.

The chain combines TRBV3-1 with TRBJ2-5, with 12 bases fitting TRBD2. Losses at the gene ends were 5 bases for V and 1 base for J; bases not matched to a gene: 8. CDR3 length: 17 residues. The germline CDR1 and CDR2 sequences are LGHDT and YNNKEL (reference sequence). In nucleotides, the CDR3 is TGTGCCAGCAGCGAGACTAGCGGGGGCCAGTTCCAAGAGACCCAGTACTTC. Protein product: CASSETSGGQFQETQYF.

CDR3 DNA: TGTGCCAGCAGCTTATGGGCCCCTAGCGGGAGCTACAATGAGCAGTTCTTC. This codes for CASSLWAPSGSYNEQFF. The chain combines TRBV7-2 with TRBJ2-1, with 10 nucleotides matching TRBD2. Germline CDR1 SGHTA, CDR2 FQGNSA. V shed 2 bases and J 3 bases; nucleotides not matched to a gene: 7. The CDR3 contains 17 residues. The variable domain in full, completed from reference TRBV7-2 and TRBJ2-1, reads GAGVSQSPSNKVTEKGKDVELRCDPISGHTALYWYRQSLGQGLEFLIYFQGNSAPDKSGLPSDRFSAERTGGSVSTLTIQRTQQEDSAVYLCASSLWAPSGSYNEQFFGPGTRLTVL.

The chain uses TRBV7-2 and TRBJ2-3; TRBD2 agrees at 7 bases. There are 17 residues in the CDR3. Looked up from germline, CDR1 is SGHTA and CDR2 is FQGNSA. Trimming at V came to 5 bases and at J to 4 bases, leaving 15 bases not matched to a gene. The CDR3 loop is CASSREASGVFADTQYF. CDR3 DNA: TGTGCCAGCAGCCGGGAGGCCAGCGGGGTCTTCGCAGATACGCAGTATTTT.

J is TRBJ2-3 and V is TRBV4-2; tentatively, D is TRBD2 (6 bases). CDR3 length: 13 amino acids. V was cut by 8 bases and J by 1 base, with 10 bases left in between. Germline V gene sequence: CDR1 LGHNA, CDR2 YNFKEQ. The CDR3 DNA reads TGTGCCAGCGGGACTCGCGGCACAGATACGCAGTATTTT. It encodes CASGTRGTDTQYF.

The rearrangement joins TRBV15 to TRBJ2-1, with D tentatively TRBD2 (7 bases). CDR1 is LNHNV and CDR2 is YYDKDF in the germline V gene (reference sequence). CDR3 size: 17 residues. V gave up 0 bases and J gave up 5 bases, with 17 bases separating them. The CDR3 DNA is TGTGCCACCAGCAGAGATCCGGGGGGCGCTTATAACAATGAGCAGTTCTTC. Amino acid sequence: CATSRDPGGAYNNEQFF.

The gene calls are TRBV7-2 and TRBJ2-7; 8 bases align to TRBD1. This CDR3 is built from 15 residues. Germline V CDR1 and CDR2: SGHTA, FQGNSA. J lost 2 bases, V lost 5 bases, and 8 bases had no gene match. The CDR3 is CASSVTGGITYEQYF. CDR3 bases: TGTGCCAGCAGCGTCACAGGGGGAATAACCTACGAGCAGTACTTC.

This clonotype has more than one count but fewer than ten. The V call is TRBV10-1, the J call TRBJ2-2; D may match TRBD1 or TRBD2 (6 bases each). The CDR3 has 15 residues. The germline V gene encodes CDR1 WNHNN and CDR2 SYGVQD (reference sequence). Trimming took off 3 bases at V and 5 bases at J, with 13 bases between the two ends. The CDR3 loop is CASSESGAWTGELFF. The CDR3 nucleotides read TGCGCCAGCAGTGAATCGGGGGCATGGACCGGGGAGCTGTTTTTT.

On this clonotype: The junction departs from the called germline gene at one end, perhaps through a read error. This chain uses TRBV4-1 with TRBJ2-3, with TRBD2 matching over 11 bases. Germline assignment: CDR1 MGHRA and CDR2 YSYEKL. The CDR3 has 16 residues. The CDR3 sequence is CASSRTSGGSTDAQYF. CDR3 nucleotides: TGCGCCAGCAGCCGAACTAGCGGGGGAAGCACAGATGCGCAGTATTTT.

Concerning this clonotype itself: With a much larger clone just one base away, this may be a read error. J is TRBJ2-1 and V is TRBV10-3; D unclear. Germline V lookup: CDR1 ENHRY, CDR2 SYGVKD. The V and J ends lost 11 bases and 10 bases respectively, with 15 bases between them. The CDR3 runs 11 residues. Written as DNA, the CDR3 is TGTGCCTCACGGGCGACCTACGAGCAGTTCTTC. It is translated as CASRATYEQFF.

The chain carries TRBV5-5 and TRBJ2-5, with unresolved D. Per the germline V gene, CDR1 is SGHKS and CDR2 is YYEKEE (reference sequence). The CDR3 has 12 amino acids. Trimming cost V 6 bases and J 1 base, with 7 bases left between them. CDR3 sequence reads: CASTSSQETQYF. The CDR3 region has the DNA TGTGCCAGCACTAGTTCCCAAGAGACCCAGTACTTC.

Only a few counts were recorded for this clonotype. The chain links TRBV5-1 to TRBJ1-2; a possible D gene is TRBD1 (6 bases). V was cut by 0 bases and J by 4 bases, with 10 bases left in between. The CDR3 runs to 14 residues. Germline lookup yields CDR1 SGHRS and CDR2 YFSETQ. CDR3 DNA: TGCGCCAGCAGCTTGGGGGACACCCCCTATGGCTACACCTTC. Amino acids: CASSLGDTPYGYTF.

V usage is TRBV28 and J usage is TRBJ1-5; D is undetermined. V lost 7 bases, J lost 5 bases, and 9 bases lay in between. This CDR3 contains 12 residues. Germline V gene data show CDR1 as MDHEN and CDR2 as SYDVKM. In nucleotides, the CDR3 is TGTGCCAGCACTGGAGTTTATCAGCCCCAGCATTTT. Its translation: CASTGVYQPQHF.

The gene calls are TRBV20-1 and TRBJ2-7; the D gene is possibly TRBD2 (7 bases). The DNA end favors TRBJ2-5, so the J call may be wrong. Germline values: CDR1 DFQATT, CDR2 SNEGSKA (reference sequence). This CDR3 is built from 13 residues. Here the CDR3 DNA reads TGCAGTGCTAGGGGGCGGGGGCGGGAGACCCAGTACTTC. Translated: CSARGRGRETQYF.

This clonotype occurred a few times. The V and J genes are TRBV18 and TRBJ2-5, with D possibly being TRBD1 (6 bases). V was clipped by 4 bases and J by 2 bases, with 11 bases between them. The germline CDR1 and CDR2 sequences are KGHSH and LQKENI. The CDR3 consists of 14 residues. CDR3 nucleotide sequence: TGTGCCAGCTCACACGGACAGCTACAAGAGACCCAGTACTTC. Translation: CASSHGQLQETQYF.

The rearrangement uses TRBV5-1 and TRBJ2-7; D not certain. Germline CDR1 is SGHRS and CDR2 is YFSETQ. The CDR3 loop spans 11 amino acids. The V end lost 0 bases, the J end lost 6 bases, and 4 bases lay between the germline ends. The CDR3: CASSLDSEQYF. The CDR3 nucleotides read TGCGCCAGCAGCTTGGATTCCGAGCAGTACTTC.

In the case of this clonotype: A much larger clonotype is one base distant, so this may be a read error. The chain recombines TRBV5-5 with TRBJ2-4, with 9 bases aligning to TRBD2. The CDR3 sequence is 17 residues long. Germline V lookup: CDR1 SGHKS, CDR2 YYEKEE (reference sequence). The CDR3 DNA sequence: TGTGCCAGCAACCTCCTTGGGCGGGGGGGTCCCAAAAACATTCCGTACTTC. This translates into CASNLLGRGGPKNIPYF.

V gene TRBV6-5 combines with J gene TRBJ2-4; D gene ambiguous. The germline V gene encodes CDR1 MNHEY and CDR2 SVGAGI. Deletions cut 4 bases from V and 1 base from J, with 11 bases between. The CDR3 is made up of 15 amino acids. The CDR3 reads CASSSFWGAKNIQYF. DNA for the CDR3: TGTGCCAGCAGTTCATTTTGGGGTGCCAAAAACATTCAGTACTTC.

This clonotype was detected a few times. This sequence joins TRBV15 and TRBJ2-7; possibly TRBD1 or TRBD2 for D (6 bases each). The CDR3 totals 15 residues. Trimming stripped 0 bases from V and 3 bases from J, with 12 bases between. CDR1 and CDR2 from the germline V gene are LNHNV and YYDKDF (reference sequence). The CDR3 reads CATSRDRRGSYEQYF. CDR3 sequence (DNA): TGTGCCACCAGCAGAGATCGGAGGGGGAGCTACGAGCAGTACTTC.

V is TRBV20-1 and J is TRBJ2-1, with D possibly being TRBD2 (5 bases). Between the trimmed V and J ends, which lost 1 base and 7 bases, there was a span of 8 bases. The CDR3 is made up of 12 amino acids. Germline values: CDR1 DFQATT, CDR2 SNEGSKA (reference sequence). CDR3 sequence reads: CSARAQRNEQFF. Written as DNA, the CDR3 is TGCAGTGCTAGAGCCCAGCGGAATGAGCAGTTCTTC.

This clonotype was detected a few times. V and J are TRBV20-1 and TRBJ2-1; D unclear. Per germline, CDR1 DFQATT and CDR2 SNEGSKA (reference sequence). V was shortened by 6 bases and J by 0 bases, with 12 bases between the two germline ends. The CDR3 is made up of 14 amino acids. The CDR3 coding sequence is TGCAGTGCCCTGGACCATAACTCCTACAATGAGCAGTTCTTC. Encoded protein: CSALDHNSYNEQFF.

This clonotype came up a few times. The J gene is TRBJ2-6, the V gene TRBV20-1, with no clear D. The CDR3 consists of 19 residues. V lost 3 bases and J lost 0, with 21 bases in between. Germline CDR1 is DFQATT and CDR2 is SNEGSKA (reference sequence). CDR3: CSASPLGQPGPSGANVLTF. The CDR3 DNA sequence: TGCAGTGCTAGCCCGCTAGGGCAGCCAGGTCCCTCTGGGGCCAACGTCCTGACTTTC.